This T cell receptor (beta chain) appears in the sequencing data of a study of control samples from healthy donors and cancer patients (TCRdb year 2020). Receptor amplification or capture employed the immunoSEQ multiplex PCR assay. TCRdb re-hosts the immuneACCESS table, in-frame sequences only. Its copies lack some clones; in the studies checked, an unresolved V gene accounts for under half of them, and the cause for the rest is not known. The sample table shows approximately 100,000 clones, and 80% to 90% are seen once. 11% to 15% of the sample rests with the top ten. Concerning this clone: What this receptor recognizes is not known. One base away there is no much larger clone; base qualities are not given.

The CDR3 holds 15 amino acids from the cysteine to the phenylalanine. Solely the CDR3 DNA is kept, with 45 bases framed from the first base. From V the trimming removes 3 bases and from J it removes 11 bases, while the gene matches leave 10 bases of the junction unaccounted for. The germline V gene encodes CDR1 MDHEN and CDR2 SYDVKM. Rearrangement joined TRBV28 to TRBJ1-4, and 9 junctional nucleotides match TRBD1. The sequenced sample consisted of blood. This TCR came from a man aged 30 to 39 in good health. CDR3 sequence: CASSLSGTGTDKLFF. The DNA sequence reads TGTGCCAGCAGTTTGTCAGGGACAGGGACGGACAAACTGTTTTTT.